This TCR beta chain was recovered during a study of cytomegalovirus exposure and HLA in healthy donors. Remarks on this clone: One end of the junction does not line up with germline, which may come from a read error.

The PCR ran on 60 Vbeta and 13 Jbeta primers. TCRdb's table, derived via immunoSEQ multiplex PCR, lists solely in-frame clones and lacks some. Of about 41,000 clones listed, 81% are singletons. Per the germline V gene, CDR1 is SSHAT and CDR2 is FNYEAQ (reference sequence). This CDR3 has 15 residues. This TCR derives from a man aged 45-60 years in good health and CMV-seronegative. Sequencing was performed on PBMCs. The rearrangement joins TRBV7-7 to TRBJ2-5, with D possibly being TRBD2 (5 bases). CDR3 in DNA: TGTGCTAGCAGCCTGGACTTCGGGTTTGGGGAGACCCAGTACTTC. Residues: CASSLDFGFGETQYF.